One and the same sample provided the 24 T cell receptor beta chains below, sequenced in a study of response to subunit inactivated influenza vaccine. Using its own MiXCR run on the RT-PCR reads, TCRdb lists one record per CDR3 protein. The sample consists of hundreds of thousands of distinct CDR3 sequences, around 11% of them appearing once. This sample comprised PBMCs from blood, obtained on the day of vaccination. The receptors come from a man aged 45 to 65 who received an inactivated influenza vaccine.

Only a few counts were recorded for this clonotype. The chain couples TRBV30 to TRBJ2-3; D possibly matches TRBD1 or TRBD2 (5 bases each). Trimming shortened V by 1 base and J by 2 bases, and 19 bases separated the two germline ends. The CDR3 runs 17 residues. The V gene's germline CDR1 is GTSNPN and CDR2 SVGIG (reference sequence). The CDR3 loop reads CAWSGFTGTEITDTQYF. The CDR3 coding sequence is TGTGCCTGGAGTGGATTTACCGGGACCGAGATCACAGATACGCAGTATTTT.

The chain is built from TRBV9 and TRBJ2-7; 9 nucleotides match TRBD1. V shed 1 base and J 5 bases; nucleotides not matched to a gene: 7. This CDR3 region has 15 residues. Germline V gene sequence: CDR1 SGDLS, CDR2 YYNGEE. CDR3 in DNA: TGTGCCAGCAGCGTATCCCCCCGGACAGGGGACGAGCAGTACTTC. Its translation is CASSVSPRTGDEQYF.

The CDR3 spells CASQPLGVAEAFF. The CDR3 DNA reads TGTGCCAGCCAACCCCTGGGGGTGGCTGAAGCTTTCTTT. The chain is built from TRBV6-1 and TRBJ1-1; D might be TRBD1 (5 bases). Germline CDR1 reads MNHNS; CDR2 reads SASEGT. The V gene lost 8 bases and the J gene lost 6 bases, with 16 bases spanning the gap. CDR3 length equals 13 residues.

This rearrangement joins TRBV4-3 to TRBJ1-5; maybe TRBD1 (5 bases). The length of the CDR3 is 15 residues. The germline gives CDR1 LGHNA, CDR2 YSLEER. V lost 3 bases and J 4 bases, leaving 13 bases between the germline ends. The DNA for the CDR3 is TGCGCCAGCAGCCAGTCGACGGGGCGGAATCAGCCCCAGCATTTT. Protein product: CASSQSTGRNQPQHF.

Many counts were recorded for this clonotype. The rearrangement links TRBV28 to TRBJ2-1; 9 positions match TRBD2. The CDR3 is made up of 13 amino acids. Trimming cost V 6 bases and J 7 bases; bases outside gene matches: 4. In germline, CDR1 is MDHEN, CDR2 SYDVKM. CDR3 protein: CASRRTSVNEQFF. The CDR3 nucleotides read TGTGCCAGCAGGAGGACTAGCGTAAATGAGCAGTTCTTC.

V and J are TRBV5-1 and TRBJ2-7; D perhaps matches TRBD1 (6 bases). Trimming removed 2 bases from V and 5 bases from J, with 14 bases in between. Germline-derived CDR1 and CDR2 are SGHRS and YFSETQ. This CDR3 contains 14 residues. In DNA, the CDR3 is TGCGCCAGCAGCTTTGCCAGCAGGGGCCACGAGCAGTACTTC. Translated, it gives CASSFASRGHEQYF.

This chain uses TRBV7-2 with TRBJ1-2, with a possible D match to TRBD1 (6 bases). CDR1 SGHTA and CDR2 FQGNSA come from the germline V gene. V shed 5 bases and J shed 10 bases, with 17 bases lying between them. This CDR3 is 13 amino acids long. As DNA, the CDR3 is TGTGCCAGCAGCCGACCGGGACAAGGCATCTACACCTTC. Residues: CASSRPGQGIYTF.

The chain joins TRBV4-3 to TRBJ2-7; D is ambiguous. CDR1 is LGHNA and CDR2 is YSLEER in the germline V gene. This CDR3 comprises 13 residues. The V end lost 1 base, the J end lost 3 bases, and 7 bases lay between the germline ends. The CDR3 DNA reads TGCGCCAGCAGCCAAGCTCTGATCTACGAGCAGTACTTC. Translating it yields CASSQALIYEQYF.

The V and J genes are TRBV6-1 and TRBJ2-1; a possible D gene is TRBD1 (6 bases). The CDR3 loop spans 15 amino acids. Trimming pared 5 bases from V and 15 bases from J, leaving 26 bases between. Germline values: CDR1 MNHNS, CDR2 SASEGT. The CDR3 protein is CASSKGQPGVSERFF. The CDR3 coding sequence is TGTGCCAGCAGTAAAGGGCAACCAGGGGTCTCGGAGAGGTTCTTC.

This clonotype has only a few counts. V gene TRBV7-9 combines with J gene TRBJ2-5; no reliable D call. This CDR3 spans 14 amino acids. Germline V gene lookup returns CDR1 SEHNR and CDR2 FQNEAQ (reference sequence). Trimming took 2 bases from V and 2 from J, leaving 9 bases between them. The CDR3 DNA sequence: TGTGCCAGCAGCTTAACTCCCCCACAAGAGACCCAGTACTTC. This encodes CASSLTPPQETQYF. Based on the CDR3 plus reference TRBV7-9 and TRBJ2-5, the full variable domain is DTGVSQNPRHKITKRGQNVTFRCDPISEHNRLYWYRQTLGQGPEFLTYFQNEAQLEKSRLLSDRFSAERPKGSFSTLEIQRTEQGDSAMYLCASSLTPPQETQYFGPGTRLLVL.

This clonotype was recorded a few times. The chain combines TRBV7-9 with TRBJ2-3, with TRBD2 as a possible D gene (6 bases). Germline V CDR1 and CDR2: SEHNR, FQNEAQ (reference sequence). Trimming cost V 3 bases and J 4 bases, with 11 bases left between them. The CDR3 covers 14 residues. The CDR3 region has the DNA TGTGCCAGCAGCTTTTCGGGGGTAGCAGATACGCAGTATTTT. The encoded protein is CASSFSGVADTQYF.

The V call is TRBV29-1, the J call TRBJ2-1, with 8 bases lining up with TRBD2. The CDR3 runs to 15 residues. The germline gives CDR1 SQVTM, CDR2 ANQGSEA. V lost 3 bases, J lost 6 bases, and 10 bases stayed unmatched. DNA for the CDR3: TGCAGCGTTGACCCAGAGCGGGAGAATGGCAATGAGCAGTTCTTC. Encoded protein: CSVDPERENGNEQFF.

The sample holds a few counts of this clonotype. The chain has TRBV3-1 and TRBJ2-7, with D hard to call. The CDR3 length is 14 residues. Germline V gives CDR1 LGHDT, CDR2 YNNKEL (reference sequence). The V and J ends lost 0 bases and 6 bases respectively, with 12 bases between them. This CDR3 is CASSQDIVGLEQYF. The CDR3 region has the DNA TGTGCCAGCAGCCAAGACATAGTCGGGCTCGAGCAGTACTTC.

In this sample, this clonotype turned up many times. The chain links TRBV5-1 to TRBJ2-1; 9 bases match TRBD2. The CDR3 spans 15 residues. V lost 1 base and J lost 8; bases outside the gene matches: 7. Germline V gene lookup returns CDR1 SGHRS and CDR2 YFSETQ. CDR3 protein: CASSLSGTSSYEQFF. CDR3 nucleotide sequence: TGCGCCAGCAGCTTGTCCGGGACTAGCTCATATGAGCAGTTCTTC.

The chain uses TRBV3-1 and TRBJ2-2; D call uncertain. CDR1 and CDR2 from the germline V gene are LGHDT and YNNKEL (reference sequence). CDR3 length: 13 residues. V lost 1 base to trimming and J lost 6 bases, with 6 bases between them. As DNA, the CDR3 is TGTGCCAGCAGCCAAGTTTACGCCGGGGAGCTGTTTTTT. Translated: CASSQVYAGELFF.

The chain couples TRBV10-3 to TRBJ2-7, with 9 bases identical to TRBD1. This CDR3 is built from 14 residues. Trimming at V came to 6 bases and at J to 1 base, leaving 4 bases not matched to a gene. CDR1 and CDR2 from the germline V gene are ENHRY and SYGVKD. CDR3 residues: CAIRGTGQSYEQYF. As DNA, the CDR3 is TGTGCCATCAGGGGGACAGGGCAATCCTACGAGCAGTACTTC.

The rearrangement links TRBV6-2 or TRBV6-3 to TRBJ2-6, with TRBD1 matching over 8 bases. This CDR3 spans 15 amino acids. Losses at the gene ends were 6 bases for V and 4 bases for J; bases not matched to a gene: 5. Germline V gene sequence: CDR1 MNHEY, CDR2 SVGEGT. CDR3 sequence reads: CASRRTGTGANVLTF. For the CDR3, the DNA is TGTGCCAGCAGAAGGACAGGGACCGGGGCCAACGTCCTGACTTTC.

This clonotype occurred a few times. This chain uses TRBV5-1 with TRBJ1-1, with D tentatively TRBD1 (6 bases). From germline, CDR1 is SGHRS and CDR2 YFSETQ. The CDR3 is 14 amino acids. V shed 6 bases and J shed 4 bases, with 16 bases lying between them. The CDR3 sequence: CASIAGAGSTEAFF. DNA of the CDR3: TGCGCCAGCATAGCAGGGGCCGGGAGCACTGAAGCTTTCTTT. The entire variable domain, with the rest obtained from reference TRBV5-1 and TRBJ1-1, is as follows: KAGVTQTPRYLIKTRGQQVTLSCSPISGHRSVSWYQQTPGQGLQFLFEYFSETQRNKGNFPGRFSGRQFSNSRSEMNVSTLELGDSALYLCASIAGAGSTEAFFGQGTRLTVV.

This clonotype has only a few counts. V gene TRBV7-2 combines with J gene TRBJ2-1, with 8 bases that match TRBD1. V lost 5 bases and J lost 8; bases outside the gene matches: 11. CDR1 and CDR2 from the germline V gene are SGHTA and FQGNSA. This CDR3 spans 15 amino acids. For the CDR3, the DNA is TGTGCCAGCAGCGATAGACAGGGGTTTATATATGAGCAGTTCTTC. Translating gives CASSDRQGFIYEQFF.

The chain employs TRBV29-1 and TRBJ2-7; D gene uncertain. Germline V gene data show CDR1 as SQVTM and CDR2 as ANQGSEA. The CDR3 length is 13 residues. Trimming shortened V by 3 bases and J by 0 bases, and 9 bases separated the two germline ends. DNA for the CDR3: TGCAGCGTTGAGTTCAGCTCCTCCTACGAGCAGTACTTC. Translating it yields CSVEFSSSYEQYF.

This clonotype turned up a few times. CDR3 in DNA: TGTGCCAGCAGCTTGGGGACAGGGGAGGTGGAGACCCAGTACTTC. It yields the protein CASSLGTGEVETQYF. This rearrangement joins TRBV11-2 to TRBJ2-5, with 10 bases aligning to TRBD1. The length of the CDR3 is 15 residues. Germline trimming cut 3 bases from V and 5 bases from J; bases unmatched to any gene: 6. The V gene's germline CDR1 is SGHAT and CDR2 FQNNGV.

This clonotype was counted a few times. This chain connects TRBV28 to TRBJ1-4; 8 bases match TRBD1. CDR3 length: 15 amino acids. The J segment lost 2 bases and the V segment lost 8 bases, leaving 7 bases of the junction unmatched. Germline values: CDR1 MDHEN, CDR2 SYDVKM. This chain's CDR3 is CASRGQGTTNEKLFF. The CDR3 DNA follows: TGTGCCAGCCGCGGACAGGGAACTACTAATGAAAAACTGTTTTTT. Full variable domain (rest looked up from reference TRBV28 and TRBJ1-4): DVKVTQSSRYLVKRTGEKVFLECVQDMDHENMFWYRQDPGLGLRLIYFSYDVKMKEKGDIPEGYSVSREKKERFSLILESASTNQTSMYLCASRGQGTTNEKLFFGSGTQLSVL.

The chain carries TRBV24-1 and TRBJ2-3; D is undetermined. Trimming took off 4 bases at V and 11 bases at J, with 9 bases between the two ends. The V gene's germline CDR1 is KGHDR and CDR2 SFDVKD. This CDR3 is built from 11 residues. The DNA of the CDR3 is TGTGCCACCAGTGACTGGATTGGGCAGTATTTT. Protein: CATSDWIGQYF.

This clonotype was detected ten times or more. V gene TRBV7-8 combines with J gene TRBJ2-3, with D uncertain. The CDR3 is made up of 15 amino acids. Germline V gene lookup returns CDR1 SGHVS and CDR2 FQNEAQ. Trimming took off 5 bases at V and 1 base at J, with 13 bases between the two ends. The CDR3, as DNA: TGTGCCAGCAGCATGCACTACCTCCGCACAGATACGCAGTATTTT. Protein sequence: CASSMHYLRTDTQYF.